The present entry profiles one T cell receptor beta chain with its context. Profiling relied on immunoSEQ multiplex PCR, and the TCRdb table lists in-frame clones only, not all of them. The sample consists of fewer than 250,000 clones, approximately 85% of them appearing once. Trimming removed 0 bases at V and 0 bases at J, with 16 bases between. CDR3 size: 18 residues. The germline gives CDR1 LGHNA, CDR2 YSLEER. The sample belongs to a study of blood T cell repertoires in COVID-19. One Seattle source followed patients from active infection through their disease course. The chain links TRBV4-3 to TRBJ2-3, with TRBD2 as a possible D gene (5 bases). This TCR derives from a woman older than 75 with COVID-19, enrolled during active disease. Sample: peripheral blood. CDR3 DNA sequence: TGCGCCAGCAGCCAAGAAGCGGCGTCGGTTTTAAGCACAGATACGCAGTATTTT. Translating it yields CASSQEAASVLSTDTQYF.